This T cell receptor (beta chain) was found in a study of blood T cell repertoires in COVID-19. About the study: The United States, Italy and Spain supplied acute and convalescent COVID-19 samples. T cells, B-cell-depleted T cells, or PBMCs supplied cDNA or gDNA.

Under the authors' procedure: Amplifying reference gene primers gave estimates of nucleated cell counts. Generated by immunoSEQ multiplex PCR, the TCRdb table keeps only in-frame clones and is missing some. That table supplies the V and J calls and clone size; D and trimming were determined from the DNA. The sample lists around 250,000 clones, about nine tenths occurring once. Germline V lookup: CDR1 KGHSH, CDR2 LQKENI. V was pared by 2 bases and J by 0 bases, with 4 bases between. This CDR3 has 13 amino acids. The specimen sequenced was peripheral blood. The chain links TRBV18 to TRBJ1-1, with D unclear. This sequence originates from a woman aged 25 to 39 with active or convalescent COVID-19. The CDR3 sequence: CASSPAVNTEAFF. The CDR3 DNA sequence: TGTGCCAGCTCACCAGCGGTGAACACTGAAGCTTTCTTT. The whole variable domain, remainder taken from reference TRBV18 and TRBJ1-1, is NAGVMQNPRHLVRRRGQEARLRCSPMKGHSHVYWYRQLPEEGLKFMVYLQKENIIDESGMPKERFSAEFPKEGPSILRIQQVVRGDSAAYFCASSPAVNTEAFFGQGTRLTVV.